This T cell receptor (beta chain) is drawn from a study of T cells in Graves' hyperthyroidism and ophthalmopathy. This clonotype was recorded many times. RNA transcripts provided the source from which TCR beta CDR3 regions were amplified. First-round RT-PCR targeting the TCR CDR3 was performed with the HTBI primer set. Via MiXCR, TCRdb re-called the multiplex PCR reads, giving one row per CDR3 protein. The sample holds 500,000 to 600,000 distinct CDR3 sequences, 15% to 20% seen once. The CDR3 extends over 17 amino acids. The V end was cut by 4 bases, the J end by 5 bases, with 20 bases between. The sequenced material came from blood. The source is a woman aged 18-35 years with Graves' hyperthyroidism. The chain links TRBV12-3 or TRBV12-4 to TRBJ1-4; D remains ambiguous. CDR3 nucleotides: TGTGCCAGCAGTTCACCCCTGGACTCCTTCACCAATGAAAAACTGTTTTTT. Amino acids: CASSSPLDSFTNEKLFF.